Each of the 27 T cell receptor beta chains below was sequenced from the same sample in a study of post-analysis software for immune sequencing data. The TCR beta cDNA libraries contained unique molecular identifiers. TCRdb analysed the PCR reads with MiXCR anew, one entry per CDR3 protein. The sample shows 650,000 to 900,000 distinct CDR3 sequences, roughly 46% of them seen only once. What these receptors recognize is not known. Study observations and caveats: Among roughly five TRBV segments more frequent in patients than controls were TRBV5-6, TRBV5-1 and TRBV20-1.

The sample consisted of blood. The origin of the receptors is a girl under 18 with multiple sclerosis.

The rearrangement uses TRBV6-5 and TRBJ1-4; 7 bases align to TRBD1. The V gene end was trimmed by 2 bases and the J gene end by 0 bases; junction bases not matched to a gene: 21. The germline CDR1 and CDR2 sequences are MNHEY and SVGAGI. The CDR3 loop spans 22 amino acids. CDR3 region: CASSYPGQSVTTHHSTNEKLFF. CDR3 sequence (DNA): TGTGCCAGCAGTTACCCGGGACAGTCTGTTACCACTCACCATTCAACTAATGAAAAACTGTTTTTT.

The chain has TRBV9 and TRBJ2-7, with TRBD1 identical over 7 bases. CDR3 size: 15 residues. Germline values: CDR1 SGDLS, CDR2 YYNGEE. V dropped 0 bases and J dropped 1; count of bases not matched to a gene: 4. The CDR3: CASSVETGKSYEQYF. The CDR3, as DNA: TGTGCCAGCAGCGTAGAGACAGGGAAATCCTACGAGCAGTACTTC.

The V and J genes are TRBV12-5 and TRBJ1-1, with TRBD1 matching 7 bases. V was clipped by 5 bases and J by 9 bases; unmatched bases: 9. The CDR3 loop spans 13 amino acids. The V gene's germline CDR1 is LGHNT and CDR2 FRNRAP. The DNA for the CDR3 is TGTGCTAGTGGTCGGGGACAGCACTTTAAAGCTTTCTTT. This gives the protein CASGRGQHFKAFF.

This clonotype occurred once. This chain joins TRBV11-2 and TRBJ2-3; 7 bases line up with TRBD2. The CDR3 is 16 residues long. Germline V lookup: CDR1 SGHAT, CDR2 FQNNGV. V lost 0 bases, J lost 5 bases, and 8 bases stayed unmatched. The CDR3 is CASSLERGNLGDTQYF. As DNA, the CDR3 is TGTGCCAGCAGCTTAGAGCGGGGGAACTTGGGAGATACGCAGTATTTT.

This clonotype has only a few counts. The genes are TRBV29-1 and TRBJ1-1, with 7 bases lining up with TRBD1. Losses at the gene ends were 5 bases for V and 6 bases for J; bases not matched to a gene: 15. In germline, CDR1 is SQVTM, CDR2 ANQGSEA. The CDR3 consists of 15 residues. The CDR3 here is CSVPYETGKIPEAFF. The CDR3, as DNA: TGCAGCGTTCCTTATGAGACAGGGAAAATTCCTGAAGCTTTCTTT.

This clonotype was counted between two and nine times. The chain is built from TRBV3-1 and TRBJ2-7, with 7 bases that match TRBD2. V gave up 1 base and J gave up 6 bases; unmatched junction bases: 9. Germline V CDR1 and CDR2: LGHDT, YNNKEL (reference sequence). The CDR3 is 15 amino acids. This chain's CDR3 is CASSQGGGGGVEQYF. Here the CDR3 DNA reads TGTGCCAGCAGCCAAGGTGGCGGGGGAGGCGTCGAGCAGTACTTC.

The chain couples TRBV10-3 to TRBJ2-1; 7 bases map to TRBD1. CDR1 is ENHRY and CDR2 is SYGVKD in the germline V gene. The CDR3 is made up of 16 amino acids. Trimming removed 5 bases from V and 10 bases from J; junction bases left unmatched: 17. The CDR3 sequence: CAISRDRAGRGGEQFF. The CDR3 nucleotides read TGTGCCATCAGTCGAGACAGGGCTGGACGGGGCGGGGAGCAGTTCTTC.

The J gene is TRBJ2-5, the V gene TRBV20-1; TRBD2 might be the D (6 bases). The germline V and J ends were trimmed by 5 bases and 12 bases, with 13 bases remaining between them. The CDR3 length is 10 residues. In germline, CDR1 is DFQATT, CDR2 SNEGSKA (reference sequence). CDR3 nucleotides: TGCAGTGCTTCTCGGGAGCGGGAGTACTTC. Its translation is CSASREREYF.

Written as DNA, the CDR3 is TGTGCCTGGACCCCACGCAGGGGTGTCTCAAGCGACGGAAGCACAGATACGCAGTATTTT. It yields the protein CAWTPRRGVSSDGSTDTQYF. This chain joins TRBV30 and TRBJ2-3; possibly TRBD1 for D (6 bases). The V gene's germline CDR1 is GTSNPN and CDR2 SVGIG (reference sequence). This CDR3 has 20 residues. V was trimmed by 4 bases and J by 0 bases, leaving 29 bases between them. Variable domain in full (rest from reference TRBV30 and TRBJ2-3): SQTIHQWPATLVQPVGSPLSLECTVEGTSNPNLYWYRQAAGRGLQLLFYSVGIGQISSEVPQNLSASRPQDRQFILSSKKLLLSDSGFYLCAWTPRRGVSSDGSTDTQYFGPGTRLTVL.

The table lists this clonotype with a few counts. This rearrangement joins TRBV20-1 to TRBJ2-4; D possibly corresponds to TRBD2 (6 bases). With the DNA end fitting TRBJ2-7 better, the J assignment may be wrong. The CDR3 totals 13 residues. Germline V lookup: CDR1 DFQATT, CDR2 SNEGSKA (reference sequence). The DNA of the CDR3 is TGCAGTGCTTCGGACTACCCCGGGTCCGAGCAGTACTTC. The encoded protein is CSASDYPGSEQYF.

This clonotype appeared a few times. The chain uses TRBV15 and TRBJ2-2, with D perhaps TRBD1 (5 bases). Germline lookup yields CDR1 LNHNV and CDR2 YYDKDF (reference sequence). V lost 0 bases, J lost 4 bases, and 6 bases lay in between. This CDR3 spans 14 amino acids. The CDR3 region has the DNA TGTGCCACCAGCAGAGAAAGGGGCACCGGGGAGCTGTTTTTT. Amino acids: CATSRERGTGELFF. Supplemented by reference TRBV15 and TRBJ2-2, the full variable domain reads DAMVIQNPRYQVTQFGKPVTLSCSQTLNHNVMYWYQQKSSQAPKLLFHYYDKDFNNEADTPDNFQSRRPNTSFCFLDIRSPGLGDTAMYLCATSRERGTGELFFGEGSRLTVL.

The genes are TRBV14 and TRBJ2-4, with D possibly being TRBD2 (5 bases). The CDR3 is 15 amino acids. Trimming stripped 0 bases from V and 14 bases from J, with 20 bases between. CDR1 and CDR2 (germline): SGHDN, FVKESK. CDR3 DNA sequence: TGTGCCAGCAGCCAAGATGCCCCGGGGATAGCCCCCAAGTACTTC. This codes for CASSQDAPGIAPKYF.

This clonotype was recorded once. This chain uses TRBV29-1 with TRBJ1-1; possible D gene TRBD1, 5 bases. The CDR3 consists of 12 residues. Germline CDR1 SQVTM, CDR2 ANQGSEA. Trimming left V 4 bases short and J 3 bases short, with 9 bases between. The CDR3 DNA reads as TGCAGCGTTGCAATGGGGGACACTGAAGCTTTCTTT. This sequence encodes CSVAMGDTEAFF.

The CDR3 is CASSYGFQRDEQYF. In DNA form, the CDR3 reads TGTGCCAGCAGTTATGGGTTTCAGAGAGACGAGCAGTACTTC. The V gene is TRBV6-2 or TRBV6-3, the J gene TRBJ2-5; D is unresolved. TRBJ2-7 explains the end of the DNA better; the J call may be wrong. The CDR3 is 14 amino acids. Germline CDR1 is MNHEY and CDR2 is SVGEGT.

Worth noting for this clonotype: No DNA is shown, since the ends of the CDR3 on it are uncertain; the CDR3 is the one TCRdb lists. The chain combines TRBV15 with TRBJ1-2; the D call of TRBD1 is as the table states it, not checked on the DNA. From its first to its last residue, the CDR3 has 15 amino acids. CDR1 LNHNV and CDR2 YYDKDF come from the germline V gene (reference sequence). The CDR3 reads CATEDGGGSNYGCTF.

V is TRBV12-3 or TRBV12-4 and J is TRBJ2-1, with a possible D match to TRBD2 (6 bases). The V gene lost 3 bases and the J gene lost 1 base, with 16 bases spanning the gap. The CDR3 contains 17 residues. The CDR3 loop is CASSLKGTGGSYNEQFF. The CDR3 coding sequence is TGTGCCAGCAGTTTGAAAGGGACTGGCGGGTCCTACAATGAGCAGTTCTTC.

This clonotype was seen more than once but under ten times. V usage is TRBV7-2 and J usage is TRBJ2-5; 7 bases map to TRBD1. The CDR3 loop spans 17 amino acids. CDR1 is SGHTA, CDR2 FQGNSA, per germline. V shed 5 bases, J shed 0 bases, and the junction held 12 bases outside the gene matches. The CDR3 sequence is CASSPRLDRAYQETQYF. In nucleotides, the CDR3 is TGTGCCAGCAGCCCCCGCCTAGACAGGGCCTACCAAGAGACCCAGTACTTC.

The CDR3 DNA reads TGTGCCATCAGAAGTAGCGGGAGGGGTCCCGAGACCCAGTACTTC. This encodes CAIRSSGRGPETQYF. The V gene is TRBV10-3, the J gene TRBJ2-5; TRBD2 aligns across 11 bases. V lost 6 bases to trimming and J lost 5 bases; unmatched junction nucleotides: 8. Germline CDR1 reads ENHRY; CDR2 reads SYGVKD. CDR3 length: 15 residues.

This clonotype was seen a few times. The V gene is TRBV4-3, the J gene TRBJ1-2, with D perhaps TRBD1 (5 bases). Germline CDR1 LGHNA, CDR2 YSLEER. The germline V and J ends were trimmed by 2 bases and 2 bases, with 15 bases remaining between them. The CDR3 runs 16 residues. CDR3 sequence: CASSQYKGRQNYGYTF. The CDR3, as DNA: TGCGCCAGCAGCCAATACAAAGGCAGACAGAACTATGGCTACACCTTC.

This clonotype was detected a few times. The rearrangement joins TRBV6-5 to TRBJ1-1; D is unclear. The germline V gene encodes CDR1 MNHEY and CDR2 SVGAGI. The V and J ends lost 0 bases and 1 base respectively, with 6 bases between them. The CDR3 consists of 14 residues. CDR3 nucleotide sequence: TGTGCCAGCAGTTACTCGGGGAAGAACACTGAAGCTTTCTTT. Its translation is CASSYSGKNTEAFF.

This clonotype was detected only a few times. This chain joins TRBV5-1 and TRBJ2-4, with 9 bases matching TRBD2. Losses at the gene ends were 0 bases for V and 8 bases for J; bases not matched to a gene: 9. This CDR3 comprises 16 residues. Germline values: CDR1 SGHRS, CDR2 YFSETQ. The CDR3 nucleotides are TGCGCCAGCAGCTTGGATGGCGGGAGGGCGAGGGACATTCAGTACTTC. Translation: CASSLDGGRARDIQYF.

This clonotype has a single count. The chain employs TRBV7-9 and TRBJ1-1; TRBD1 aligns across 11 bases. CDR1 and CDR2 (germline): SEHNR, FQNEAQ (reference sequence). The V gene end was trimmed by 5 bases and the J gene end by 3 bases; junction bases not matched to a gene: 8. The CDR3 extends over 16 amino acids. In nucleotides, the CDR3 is TGTGCCAGCAGCGCACCCTGGGGACAGGGGGACACTGAAGCTTTCTTT. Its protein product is CASSAPWGQGDTEAFF.

The CDR3: CASSLKGSSGSYNEQFF. The CDR3 DNA reads as TGTGCCAGCAGCTTAAAAGGGAGTAGCGGATCCTACAATGAGCAGTTCTTC. V usage is TRBV7-2 and J usage is TRBJ2-1; a weak D match, TRBD2 (6 bases). V lost 2 bases and J lost 1, with 15 bases in between. In germline, CDR1 is SGHTA, CDR2 FQGNSA. This CDR3 has 17 amino acids.

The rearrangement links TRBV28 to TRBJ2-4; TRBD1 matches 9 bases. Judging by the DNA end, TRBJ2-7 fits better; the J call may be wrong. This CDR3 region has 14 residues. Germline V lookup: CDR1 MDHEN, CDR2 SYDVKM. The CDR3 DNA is TGTGCCAGCAGTTCCCGGGACAGGGACTACGAGCAGTACTTC. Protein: CASSSRDRDYEQYF.

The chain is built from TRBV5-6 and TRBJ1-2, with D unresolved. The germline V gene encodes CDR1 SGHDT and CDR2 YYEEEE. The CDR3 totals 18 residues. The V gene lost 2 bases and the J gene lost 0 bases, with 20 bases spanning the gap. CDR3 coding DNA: TGTGCCAGCAGCTTTCACGGACCCATCTCTACTACTAACTATGGCTACACCTTC. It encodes CASSFHGPISTTNYGYTF.

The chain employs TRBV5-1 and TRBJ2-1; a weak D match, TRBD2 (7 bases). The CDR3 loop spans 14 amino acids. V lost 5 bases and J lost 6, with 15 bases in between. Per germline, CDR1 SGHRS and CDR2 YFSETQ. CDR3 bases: TGCGCCAGCAGTGGGAGGGGGAGCCGCAATGAGCAGTTCTTC. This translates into CASSGRGSRNEQFF.

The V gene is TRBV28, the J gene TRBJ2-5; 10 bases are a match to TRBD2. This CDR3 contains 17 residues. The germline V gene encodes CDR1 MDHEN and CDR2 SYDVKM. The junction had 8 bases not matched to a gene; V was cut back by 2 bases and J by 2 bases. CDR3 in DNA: TGTGCCAGCAGTTTAAGTCCAGCGGGAGGGCCACAAGAGACCCAGTACTTC. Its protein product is CASSLSPAGGPQETQYF.